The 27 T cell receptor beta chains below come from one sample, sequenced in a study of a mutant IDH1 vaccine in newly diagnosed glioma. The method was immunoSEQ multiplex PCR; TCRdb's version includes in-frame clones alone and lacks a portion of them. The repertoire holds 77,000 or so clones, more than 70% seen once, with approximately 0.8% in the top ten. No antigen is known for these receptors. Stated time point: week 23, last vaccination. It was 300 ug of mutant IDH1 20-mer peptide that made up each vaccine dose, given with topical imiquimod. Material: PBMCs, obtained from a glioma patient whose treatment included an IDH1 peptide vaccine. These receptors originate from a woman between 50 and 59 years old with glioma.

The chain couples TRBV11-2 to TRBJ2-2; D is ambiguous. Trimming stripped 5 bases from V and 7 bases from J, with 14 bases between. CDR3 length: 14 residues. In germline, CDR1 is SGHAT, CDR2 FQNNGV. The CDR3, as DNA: TGTGCCAGCAGCCCCGGGTGGATTGGCGGGGAGCTGTTTTTT. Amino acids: CASSPGWIGGELFF. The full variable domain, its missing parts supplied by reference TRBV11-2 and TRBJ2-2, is EAGVAQSPRYKIIEKRQSVAFWCNPISGHATLYWYQQILGQGPKLLIQFQNNGVVDDSQLPKDRFSAERLKGVDSTLKIQPAKLEDSAVYLCASSPGWIGGELFFGEGSRLTVL.

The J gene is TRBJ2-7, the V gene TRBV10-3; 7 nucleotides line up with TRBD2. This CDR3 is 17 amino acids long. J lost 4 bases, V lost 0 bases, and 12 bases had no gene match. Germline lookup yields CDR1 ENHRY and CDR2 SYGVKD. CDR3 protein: CAISESVGLGRAYEQYF. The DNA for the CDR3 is TGTGCCATCAGTGAGTCCGTCGGACTAGGACGGGCATACGAGCAGTACTTC.

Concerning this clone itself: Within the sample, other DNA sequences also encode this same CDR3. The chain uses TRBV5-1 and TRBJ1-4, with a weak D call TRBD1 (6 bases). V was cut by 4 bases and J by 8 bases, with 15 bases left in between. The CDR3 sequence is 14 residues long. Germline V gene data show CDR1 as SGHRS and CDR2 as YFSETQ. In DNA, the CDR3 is TGCGCCAGCAGCGCGGACAGCTACGGGGAAAAACTGTTTTTT. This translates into CASSADSYGEKLFF.

DNA of the CDR3: TGTGCCACCAGCAGAGCCAGCTCCGGGGAGCTGTTTTTT. Translated, it gives CATSRASSGELFF. The rearrangement uses TRBV15 and TRBJ2-2; D gene uncertain. The germline CDR1 and CDR2 sequences are LNHNV and YYDKDF (reference sequence). The V end lost 1 base, the J end lost 6 bases, and 6 bases lay between the germline ends. The CDR3 totals 13 residues.

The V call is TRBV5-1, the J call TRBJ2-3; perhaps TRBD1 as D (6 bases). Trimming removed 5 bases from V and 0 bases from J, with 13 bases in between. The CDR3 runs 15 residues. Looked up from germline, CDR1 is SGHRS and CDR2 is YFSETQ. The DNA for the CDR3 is TGCGCCAGCAGAGTACAGGGAACCAGCACAGATACGCAGTATTTT. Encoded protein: CASRVQGTSTDTQYF.

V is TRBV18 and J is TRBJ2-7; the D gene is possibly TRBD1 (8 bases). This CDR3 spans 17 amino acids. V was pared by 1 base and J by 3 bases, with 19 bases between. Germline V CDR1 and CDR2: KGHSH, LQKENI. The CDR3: CASSPRGGTGIGYEQYF. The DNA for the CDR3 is TGTGCCAGCTCACCACGGGGGGGGACAGGAATCGGCTACGAGCAGTACTTC. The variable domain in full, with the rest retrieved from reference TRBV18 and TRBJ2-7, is NAGVMQNPRHLVRRRGQEARLRCSPMKGHSHVYWYRQLPEEGLKFMVYLQKENIIDESGMPKERFSAEFPKEGPSILRIQQVVRGDSAAYFCASSPRGGTGIGYEQYFGPGTRLTVT.

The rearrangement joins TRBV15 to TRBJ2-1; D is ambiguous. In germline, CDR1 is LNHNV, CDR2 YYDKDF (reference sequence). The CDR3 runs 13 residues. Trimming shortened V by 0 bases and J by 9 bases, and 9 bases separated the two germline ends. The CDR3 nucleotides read TGTGCCACCAGCAGAGATCTAGGTGGTGAGCAGTTCTTC. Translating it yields CATSRDLGGEQFF.

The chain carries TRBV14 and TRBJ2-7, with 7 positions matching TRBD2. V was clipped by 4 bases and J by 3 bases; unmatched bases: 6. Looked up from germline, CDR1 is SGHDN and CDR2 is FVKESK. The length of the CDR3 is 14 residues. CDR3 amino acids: CASSPRTRRYEQYF. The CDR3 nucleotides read TGTGCCAGCAGCCCCCGGACTAGGCGCTACGAGCAGTACTTC.

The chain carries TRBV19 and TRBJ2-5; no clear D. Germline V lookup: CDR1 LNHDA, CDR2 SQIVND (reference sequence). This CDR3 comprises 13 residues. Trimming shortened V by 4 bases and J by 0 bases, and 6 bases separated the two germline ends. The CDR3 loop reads CASSRSNQETQYF. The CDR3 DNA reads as TGTGCCAGTAGTAGGAGCAACCAAGAGACCCAGTACTTC.

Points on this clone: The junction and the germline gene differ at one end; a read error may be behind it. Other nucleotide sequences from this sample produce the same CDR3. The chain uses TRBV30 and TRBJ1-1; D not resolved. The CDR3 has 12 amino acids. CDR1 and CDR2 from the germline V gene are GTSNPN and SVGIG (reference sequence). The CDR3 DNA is TGTGCTTGGAGCCCTATGGCCACTGAAGCTTTCTTT. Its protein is CAWSPMATEAFF.

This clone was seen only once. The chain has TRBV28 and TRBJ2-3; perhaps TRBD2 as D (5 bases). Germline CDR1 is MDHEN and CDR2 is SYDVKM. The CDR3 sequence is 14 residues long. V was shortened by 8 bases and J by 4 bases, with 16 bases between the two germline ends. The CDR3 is CASVGWESADTQYF. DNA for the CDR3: TGTGCCAGCGTAGGGTGGGAGTCCGCAGATACGCAGTATTTT.

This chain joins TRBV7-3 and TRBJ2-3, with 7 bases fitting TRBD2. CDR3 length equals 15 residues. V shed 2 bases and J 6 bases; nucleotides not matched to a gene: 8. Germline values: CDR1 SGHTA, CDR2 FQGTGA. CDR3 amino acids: CASSLVGGFGDTQYF. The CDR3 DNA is TGTGCCAGCAGCTTAGTGGGAGGGTTTGGGGATACGCAGTATTTT.

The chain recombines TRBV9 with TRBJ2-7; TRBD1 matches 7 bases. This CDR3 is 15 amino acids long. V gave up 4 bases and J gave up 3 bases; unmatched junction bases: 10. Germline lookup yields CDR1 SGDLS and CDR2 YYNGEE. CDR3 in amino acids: CASSPTGTAGYEQYF. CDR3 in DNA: TGTGCCAGCAGCCCCACCGGGACAGCTGGCTACGAGCAGTACTTC.

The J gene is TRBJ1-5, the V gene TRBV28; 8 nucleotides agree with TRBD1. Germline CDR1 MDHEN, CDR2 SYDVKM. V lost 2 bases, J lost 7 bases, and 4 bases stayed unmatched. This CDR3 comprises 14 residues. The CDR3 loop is CASSLQGASQPQHF. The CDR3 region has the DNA TGTGCCAGCAGTTTACAGGGGGCTAGCCAGCCCCAGCATTTT.

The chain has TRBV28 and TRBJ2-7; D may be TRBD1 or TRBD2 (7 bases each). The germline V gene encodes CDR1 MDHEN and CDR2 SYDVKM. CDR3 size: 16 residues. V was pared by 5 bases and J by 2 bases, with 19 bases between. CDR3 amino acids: CASSPPRGRETYEQYF. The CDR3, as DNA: TGTGCCAGCAGTCCACCTAGGGGGCGGGAGACCTACGAGCAGTACTTC.

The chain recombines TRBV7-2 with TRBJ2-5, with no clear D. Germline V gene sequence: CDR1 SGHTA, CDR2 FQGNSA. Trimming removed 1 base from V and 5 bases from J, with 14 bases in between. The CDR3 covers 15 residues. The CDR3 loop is CASSLDRQVGETQYF. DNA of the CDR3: TGTGCCAGCAGCTTAGATCGGCAGGTGGGGGAGACCCAGTACTTC.

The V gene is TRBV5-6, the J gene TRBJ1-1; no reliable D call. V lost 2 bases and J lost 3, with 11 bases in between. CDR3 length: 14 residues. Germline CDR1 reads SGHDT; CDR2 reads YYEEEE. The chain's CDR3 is CASSFGVRDTEAFF. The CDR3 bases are TGTGCCAGCAGCTTCGGGGTGAGGGACACTGAAGCTTTCTTT. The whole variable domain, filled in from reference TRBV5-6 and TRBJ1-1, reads DAGVTQSPTHLIKTRGQQVTLRCSPKSGHDTVSWYQQALGQGPQFIFQYYEEEERQRGNFPDRFSGHQFPNYSSELNVNALLLGDSALYLCASSFGVRDTEAFFGQGTRLTVV.

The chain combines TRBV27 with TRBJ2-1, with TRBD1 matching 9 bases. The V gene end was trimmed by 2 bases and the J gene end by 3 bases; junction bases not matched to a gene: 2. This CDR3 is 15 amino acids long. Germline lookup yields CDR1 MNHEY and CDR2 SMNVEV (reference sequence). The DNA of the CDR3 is TGTGCCAGCAGTTTAGGACAGGGGATCTACAATGAGCAGTTCTTC. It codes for CASSLGQGIYNEQFF.

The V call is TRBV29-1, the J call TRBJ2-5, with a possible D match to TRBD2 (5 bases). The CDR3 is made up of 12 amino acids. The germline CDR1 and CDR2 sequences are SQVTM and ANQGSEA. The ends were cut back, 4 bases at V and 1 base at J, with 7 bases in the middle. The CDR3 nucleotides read TGCAGCGTTGCACTAGTCCAAGAGACCCAGTACTTC. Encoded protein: CSVALVQETQYF.

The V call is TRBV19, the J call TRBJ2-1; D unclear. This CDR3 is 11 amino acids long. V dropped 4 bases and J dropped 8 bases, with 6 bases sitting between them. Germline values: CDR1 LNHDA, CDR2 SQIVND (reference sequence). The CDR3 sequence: CASSNLYEQFF. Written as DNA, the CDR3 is TGTGCCAGTAGTAATCTCTATGAGCAGTTCTTC.

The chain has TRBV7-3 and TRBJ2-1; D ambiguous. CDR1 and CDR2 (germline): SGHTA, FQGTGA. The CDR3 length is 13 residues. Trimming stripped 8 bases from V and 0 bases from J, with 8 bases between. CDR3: CASSENSYNEQFF. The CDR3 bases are TGTGCCAGCTCGGAGAACTCCTACAATGAGCAGTTCTTC.

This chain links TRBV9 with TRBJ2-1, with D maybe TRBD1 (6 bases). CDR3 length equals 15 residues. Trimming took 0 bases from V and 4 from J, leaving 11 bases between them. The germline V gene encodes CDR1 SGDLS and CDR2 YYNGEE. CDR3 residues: CASSVGGGPYNEQFF. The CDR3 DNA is TGTGCCAGCAGCGTAGGTGGGGGCCCGTACAATGAGCAGTTCTTC.

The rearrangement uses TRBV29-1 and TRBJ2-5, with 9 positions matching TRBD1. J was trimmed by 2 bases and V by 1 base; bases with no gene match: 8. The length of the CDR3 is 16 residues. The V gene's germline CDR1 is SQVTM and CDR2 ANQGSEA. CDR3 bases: TGCAGCGTTGAAGGTGGGGGACAGGGAGAACAAGAGACCCAGTACTTC. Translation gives CSVEGGGQGEQETQYF.

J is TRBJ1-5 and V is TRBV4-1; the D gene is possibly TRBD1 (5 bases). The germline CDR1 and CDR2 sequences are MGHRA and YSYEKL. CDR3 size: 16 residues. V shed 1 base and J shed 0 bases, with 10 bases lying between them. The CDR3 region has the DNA TGCGCCAGCAGCCAAGGGGTGACAGCTAGCAATCAGCCCCAGCATTTT. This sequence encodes CASSQGVTASNQPQHF.

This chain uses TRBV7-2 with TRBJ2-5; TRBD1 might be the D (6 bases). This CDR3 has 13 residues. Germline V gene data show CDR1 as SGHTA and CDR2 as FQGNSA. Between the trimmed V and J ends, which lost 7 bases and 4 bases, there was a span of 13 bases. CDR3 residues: CASNFPGVETQYF. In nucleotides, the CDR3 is TGTGCCAGCAACTTCCCAGGGGTAGAGACCCAGTACTTC.

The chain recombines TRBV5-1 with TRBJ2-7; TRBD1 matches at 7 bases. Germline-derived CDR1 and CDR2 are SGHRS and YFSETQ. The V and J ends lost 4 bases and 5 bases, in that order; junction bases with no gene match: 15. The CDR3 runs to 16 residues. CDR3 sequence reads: CASSPLPAQGVNEQYF. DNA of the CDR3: TGCGCCAGCAGCCCTCTCCCGGCTCAGGGGGTTAACGAGCAGTACTTC.

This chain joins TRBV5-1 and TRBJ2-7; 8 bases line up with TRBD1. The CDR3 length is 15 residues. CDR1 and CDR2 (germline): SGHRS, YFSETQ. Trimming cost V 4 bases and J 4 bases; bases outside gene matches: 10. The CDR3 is CASSVDRGAIYEQYF. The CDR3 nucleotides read TGCGCCAGCAGCGTTGACAGGGGCGCAATATACGAGCAGTACTTC.